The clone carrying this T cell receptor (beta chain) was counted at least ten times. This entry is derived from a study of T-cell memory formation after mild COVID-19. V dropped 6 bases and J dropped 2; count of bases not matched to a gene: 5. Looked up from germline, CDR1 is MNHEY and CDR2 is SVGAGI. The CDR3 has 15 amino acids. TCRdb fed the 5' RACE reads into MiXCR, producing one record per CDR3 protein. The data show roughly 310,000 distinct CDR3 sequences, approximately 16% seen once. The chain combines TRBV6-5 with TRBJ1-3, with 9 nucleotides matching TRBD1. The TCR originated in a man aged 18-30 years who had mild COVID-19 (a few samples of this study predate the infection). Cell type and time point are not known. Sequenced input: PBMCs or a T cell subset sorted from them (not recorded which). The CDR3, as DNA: TGTGCCAGCAGGTCACAGGGGGCAACTGGAAACACCATATATTTT. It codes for CASRSQGATGNTIYF.